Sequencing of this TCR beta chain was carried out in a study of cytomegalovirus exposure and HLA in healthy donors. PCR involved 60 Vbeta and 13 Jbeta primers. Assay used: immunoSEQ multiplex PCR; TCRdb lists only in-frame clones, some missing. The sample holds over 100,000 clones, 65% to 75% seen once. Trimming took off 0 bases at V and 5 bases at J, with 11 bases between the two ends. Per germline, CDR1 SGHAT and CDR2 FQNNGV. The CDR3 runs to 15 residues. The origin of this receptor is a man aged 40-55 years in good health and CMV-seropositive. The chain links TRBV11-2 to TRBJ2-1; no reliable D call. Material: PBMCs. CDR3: CASSLDRSRHNEQFF. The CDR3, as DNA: TGTGCCAGCAGCTTAGATCGGAGTAGACACAATGAGCAGTTCTTC.